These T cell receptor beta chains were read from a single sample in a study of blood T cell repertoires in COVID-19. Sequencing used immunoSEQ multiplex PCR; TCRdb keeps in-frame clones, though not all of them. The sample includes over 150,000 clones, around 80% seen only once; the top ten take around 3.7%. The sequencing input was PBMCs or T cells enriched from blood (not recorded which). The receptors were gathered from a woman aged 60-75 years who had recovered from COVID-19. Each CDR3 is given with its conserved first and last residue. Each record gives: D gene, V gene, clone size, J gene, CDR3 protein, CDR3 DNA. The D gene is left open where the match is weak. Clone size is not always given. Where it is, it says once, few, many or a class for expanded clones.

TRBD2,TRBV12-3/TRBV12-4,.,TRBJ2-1,CASTQLAGALGFF,TGTGCCAGCACCCAACTAGCGGGGGCGTTGGGGTTCTTC
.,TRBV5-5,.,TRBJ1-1,CASSLGVGDTEAFF,TGTGCCAGCAGCTTGGGCGTAGGGGACACTGAAGCTTTCTTT
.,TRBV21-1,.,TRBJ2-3,CASSKAPQDRGRTDTQYF,TGTGCCAGCAGCAAAGCGCCACAGGACAGGGGGCGCACAGATACGCAGTATTTT
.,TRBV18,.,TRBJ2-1,CASSPPGGVSYNEQFF,TGTGCCAGCTCACCACCGGGGGGTGTCTCCTACAATGAGCAGTTCTTC
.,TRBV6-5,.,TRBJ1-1,CASTRTLNTEAFF,TGTGCCAGCACTAGGACATTGAACACTGAAGCTTTCTTT
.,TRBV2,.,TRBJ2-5,CASSGLGTSQETQYF,TGTGCCAGCAGTGGCCTAGGGACAAGTCAAGAGACCCAGTACTTC
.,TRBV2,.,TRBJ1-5,CASSLVGTQVHF,TGTGCCAGCAGTCTTGTGGGGACACAAGTGCATTTT
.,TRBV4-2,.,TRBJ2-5,CASSPGRQETQYF,TGTGCCAGCAGCCCGGGTCGTCAGGAGACCCAGTACTTC
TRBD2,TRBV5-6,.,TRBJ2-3,CASSSVAGSDTQYF,TGTGCCAGCAGCTCAGTAGCGGGGTCTGATACGCAGTATTTT
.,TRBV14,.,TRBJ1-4,CASSANHDEKLFF,TGTGCCAGCAGCGCGAATCACGATGAAAAACTGTTTTTT
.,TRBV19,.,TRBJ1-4,CASSIGGKKLFF,TGTGCCAGTAGTATAGGCGGGAAAAAACTGTTTTTT
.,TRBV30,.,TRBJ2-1,CAWSVRSGGLYNEQFF,TGTGCCTGGAGTGTACGGTCAGGGGGGCTTTACAATGAGCAGTTCTTC
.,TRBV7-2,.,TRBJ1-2,CASSLGASTRDYTF,TGTGCCAGCAGCTTAGGGGCGTCCACCCGGGACTACACCTTC
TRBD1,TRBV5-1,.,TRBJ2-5,CASSWGQGFQETQYF,TGCGCCAGCAGCTGGGGACAGGGGTTCCAAGAGACCCAGTACTTC
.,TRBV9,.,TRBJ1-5,CASSVDTNQPQHF,TGTGCCAGCAGCGTGGACACAAATCAGCCCCAGCATTTT
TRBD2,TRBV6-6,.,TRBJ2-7,CASRSSSGGSYYEQYF,TGTGCCAGCAGAAGCAGTAGCGGGGGGAGTTACTACGAGCAGTACTTC
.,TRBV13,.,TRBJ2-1,CASSLRGKENEQFF,TGTGCCAGCAGCTTACGAGGGAAGGAGAATGAGCAGTTCTTC
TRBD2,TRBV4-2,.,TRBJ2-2,CASSRVAGGPNTGELFF,TGTGCCAGCAGCCGAGTAGCGGGGGGCCCGAACACCGGGGAGCTGTTTTTT
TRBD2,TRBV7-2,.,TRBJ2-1,CASSLVFRTSGDNEQFF,TGTGCCAGCAGCTTAGTTTTCAGGACTAGCGGGGATAATGAGCAGTTCTTC
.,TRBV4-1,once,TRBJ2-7,CASSRLGGTYEQYF,TGCGCCAGCAGCCGACTGGGGGGAACCTACGAGCAGTACTTC
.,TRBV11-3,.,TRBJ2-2,CASSFGPVPPGQENTGELFF,TGTGCCAGCAGCTTTGGTCCGGTCCCGCCGGGACAAGAGAACACCGGGGAGCTGTTTTTT
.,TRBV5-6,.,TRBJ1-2,CASSLFTGGYTF,TGTGCCAGCAGCTTGTTCACAGGCGGCTACACCTTC
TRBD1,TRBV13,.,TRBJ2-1,CASSDRVSEQFF,TGTGCCAGCAGCGACAGGGTGAGTGAGCAGTTCTTC
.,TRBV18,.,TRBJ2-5,CASSPPVNRETQYF,TGTGCCAGCTCACCACCGGTCAACCGGGAGACCCAGTACTTC
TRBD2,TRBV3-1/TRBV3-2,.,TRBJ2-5,CASSRSGSGGLGETQYF,TGTGCCAGCAGCCGGTCAGGTAGCGGGGGTTTGGGAGAGACCCAGTACTTC
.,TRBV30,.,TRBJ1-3,CAWSVAGNTIYF,TGTGCCTGGAGTGTAGCAGGAAACACCATATATTTT
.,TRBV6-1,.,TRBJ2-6,CASSEHGGSGANVLTF,TGTGCCAGCAGTGAACACGGGGGAAGTGGGGCCAACGTCCTGACTTTC
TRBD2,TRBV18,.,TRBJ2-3,CASSPSGGIRQDTQYF,TGTGCCAGCTCACCCAGCGGGGGGATACGTCAAGATACGCAGTATTTT
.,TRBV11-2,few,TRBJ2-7,CASSSQSAYEQYF,TGTGCCAGCAGTTCCCAGTCTGCCTACGAGCAGTACTTC
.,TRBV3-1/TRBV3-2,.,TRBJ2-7,CASEGARYEQYF,TGTGCGAGCGAAGGAGCGCGCTACGAGCAGTACTTC
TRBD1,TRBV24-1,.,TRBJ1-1,CATSANTGGEAFF,TGTGCCACCAGTGCTAACACAGGGGGTGAAGCTTTCTTT
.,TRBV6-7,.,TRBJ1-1,CAAKTAVDTEAFF,TGTGCAGCCAAGACAGCCGTGGACACTGAAGCTTTCTTT
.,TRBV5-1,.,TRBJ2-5,CASSLAVGGFGETQYF,TGCGCCAGCAGCTTGGCCGTCGGGGGTTTTGGAGAGACCCAGTACTTC
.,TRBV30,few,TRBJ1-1,CAWSLQGGTEAFF,TGTGCCTGGAGCCTACAAGGGGGCACTGAAGCTTTCTTT
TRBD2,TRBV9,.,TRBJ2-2,CASSVFSGGPTYTGELFF,TGTGCCAGCAGCGTGTTTAGCGGGGGGCCCACTTACACCGGGGAGCTGTTTTTT
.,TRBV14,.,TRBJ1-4,CASSLSGAHNEKLFF,TGTGCCAGCAGCCTATCAGGTGCCCATAATGAAAAACTGTTTTTT
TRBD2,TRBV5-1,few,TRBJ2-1,CASTSGGATHNEQFF,TGCGCCAGCACTAGCGGGGGGGCGACACACAATGAGCAGTTCTTC
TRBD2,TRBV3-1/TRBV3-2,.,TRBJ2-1,CASSQVLAGGPAGEQFF,TGTGCCAGCAGCCAAGTCCTAGCGGGGGGGCCCGCGGGTGAGCAGTTCTTC
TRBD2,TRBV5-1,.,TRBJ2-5,CASSRGLAGGYQETQYF,TGCGCCAGCAGCAGGGGACTAGCGGGGGGGTACCAAGAGACCCAGTACTTC
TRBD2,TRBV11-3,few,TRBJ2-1,CASSLGGGGDEQFF,TGTGCCAGCAGCTTAGGCGGGGGAGGTGATGAGCAGTTCTTC
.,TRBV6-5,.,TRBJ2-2,CASSFREGELFF,TGTGCCAGCAGTTTCAGGGAAGGGGAGCTGTTTTTT
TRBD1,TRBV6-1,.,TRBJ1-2,CASSETPDRASRGTF,TGTGCCAGCAGTGAAACCCCGGACAGGGCCTCTCGTGGGACCTTC
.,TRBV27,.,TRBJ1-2,CASRDLGVYGYTF,TGTGCCAGCAGAGATTTAGGAGTCTATGGCTACACCTTC
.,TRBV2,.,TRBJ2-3,CASRLRTFTDTQYF,TGTGCCAGCCGACTCCGTACTTTCACAGATACGCAGTATTTT
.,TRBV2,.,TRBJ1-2,CASRLQSYGYTF,TGTGCCAGCAGGTTACAGAGCTATGGCTACACCTTC
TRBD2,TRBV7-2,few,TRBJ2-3,CASSLGGLAADTQYF,TGTGCCAGCAGCTTAGGGGGACTAGCGGCAGATACGCAGTATTTT
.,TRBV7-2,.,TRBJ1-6,CASSLYQGGNSPLHF,TGTGCCAGCAGCTTATACCAGGGTGGTAATTCACCCCTCCACTTT
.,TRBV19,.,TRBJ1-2,CASSSRATINYGYTF,TGTGCCAGTAGTTCCAGGGCCACCATAAACTATGGCTACACCTTC
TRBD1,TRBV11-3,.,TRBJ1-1,CASSGQGRGEAFF,TGTGCCAGCAGCGGACAGGGGAGGGGTGAAGCTTTCTTT
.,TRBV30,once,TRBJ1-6,CAWSVTGIFNSPLHF,TGTGCCTGGAGTGTAACGGGGATATTTAATTCACCCCTCCACTTT
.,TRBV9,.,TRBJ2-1,CASSGGLDNEQFF,TGTGCCAGCAGCGGAGGACTTGACAATGAGCAGTTCTTC
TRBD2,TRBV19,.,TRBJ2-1,CASRASGSNNEQFF,TGTGCCAGTAGGGCTAGCGGGTCTAACAATGAGCAGTTCTTC
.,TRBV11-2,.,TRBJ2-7,CASSWGSTGRSSYEQYF,TGTGCCAGCAGCTGGGGTTCAACAGGACGAAGCTCCTACGAGCAGTACTTC
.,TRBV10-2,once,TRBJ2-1,CASSESRNEQFF,TGCGCCAGCAGTGAGTCCCGCAATGAGCAGTTCTTC
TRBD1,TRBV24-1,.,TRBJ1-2,CATSDPGQGNYGYTF,TGTGCCACCAGTGATCCGGGACAGGGGAACTATGGCTACACCTTC
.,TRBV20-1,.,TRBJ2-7,CSASEHLDSYEQYF,TGCAGTGCTAGTGAGCATTTAGACTCCTACGAGCAGTACTTC
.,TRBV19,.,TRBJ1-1,CASRGDTMNTEAFF,TGTGCCAGTAGGGGCGACACCATGAACACTGAAGCTTTCTTT
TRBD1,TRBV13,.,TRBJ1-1,CASSRDRSEAFF,TGTGCCAGCAGCAGGGACAGATCTGAAGCTTTCTTT
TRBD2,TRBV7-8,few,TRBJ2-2,CASSSPGREAGELFF,TGTGCCAGCAGCTCCCCGGGCCGGGAGGCCGGGGAGCTGTTTTTT